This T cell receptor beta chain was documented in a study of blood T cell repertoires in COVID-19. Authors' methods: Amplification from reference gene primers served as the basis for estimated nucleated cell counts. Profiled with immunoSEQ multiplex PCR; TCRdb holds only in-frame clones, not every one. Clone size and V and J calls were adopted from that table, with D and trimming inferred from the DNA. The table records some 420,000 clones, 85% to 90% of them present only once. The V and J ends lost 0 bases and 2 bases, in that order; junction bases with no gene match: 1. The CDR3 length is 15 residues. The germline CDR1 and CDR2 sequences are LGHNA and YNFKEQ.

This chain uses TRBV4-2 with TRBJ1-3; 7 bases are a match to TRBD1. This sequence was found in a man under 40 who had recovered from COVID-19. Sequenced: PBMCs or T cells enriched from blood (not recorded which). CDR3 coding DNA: TGTGCCAGCAGCCAAGAACAGGGGACTGGAAACACCATATATTTT. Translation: CASSQEQGTGNTIYF.